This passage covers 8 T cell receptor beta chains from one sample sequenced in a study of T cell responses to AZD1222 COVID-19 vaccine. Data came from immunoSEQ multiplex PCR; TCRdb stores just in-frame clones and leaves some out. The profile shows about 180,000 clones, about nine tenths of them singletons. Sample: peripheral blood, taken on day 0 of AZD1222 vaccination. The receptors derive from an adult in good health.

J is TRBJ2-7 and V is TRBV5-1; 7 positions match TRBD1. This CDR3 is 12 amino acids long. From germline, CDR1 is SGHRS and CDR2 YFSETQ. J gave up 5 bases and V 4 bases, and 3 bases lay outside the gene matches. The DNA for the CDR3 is TGCGCCAGCAGCCGGGACAGTAACGAGCAGTACTTC. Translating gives CASSRDSNEQYF.

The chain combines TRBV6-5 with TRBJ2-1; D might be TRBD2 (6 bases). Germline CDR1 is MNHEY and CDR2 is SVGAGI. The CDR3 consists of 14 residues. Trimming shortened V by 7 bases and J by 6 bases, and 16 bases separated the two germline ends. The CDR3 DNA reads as TGTGCCAGCAAGTCACTAGCTAGATTCAATGAGCAGTTCTTC. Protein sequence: CASKSLARFNEQFF.

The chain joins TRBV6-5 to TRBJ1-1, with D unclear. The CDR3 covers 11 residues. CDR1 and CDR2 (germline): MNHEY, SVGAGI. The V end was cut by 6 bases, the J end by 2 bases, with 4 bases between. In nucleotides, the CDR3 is TGTGCCAGCAGAACCAACACTGAAGCTTTCTTT. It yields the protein CASRTNTEAFF.

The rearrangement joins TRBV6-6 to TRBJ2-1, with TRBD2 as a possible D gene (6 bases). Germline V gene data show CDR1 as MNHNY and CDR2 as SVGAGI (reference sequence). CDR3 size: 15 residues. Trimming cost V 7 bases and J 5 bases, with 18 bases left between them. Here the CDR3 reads CASMVTPSGDNEQFF. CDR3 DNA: TGTGCCAGCATGGTAACTCCTTCGGGGGACAATGAGCAGTTCTTC.

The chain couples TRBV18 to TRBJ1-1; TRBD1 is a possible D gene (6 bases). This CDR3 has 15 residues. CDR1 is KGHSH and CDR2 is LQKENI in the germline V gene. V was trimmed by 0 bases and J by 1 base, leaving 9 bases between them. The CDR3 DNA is TGTGCCAGCTCACCACCACAGGGCCCGAACACTGAAGCTTTCTTT. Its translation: CASSPPQGPNTEAFF. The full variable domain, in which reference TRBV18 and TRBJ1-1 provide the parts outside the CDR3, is NAGVMQNPRHLVRRRGQEARLRCSPMKGHSHVYWYRQLPEEGLKFMVYLQKENIIDESGMPKERFSAEFPKEGPSILRIQQVVRGDSAAYFCASSPPQGPNTEAFFGQGTRLTVV.

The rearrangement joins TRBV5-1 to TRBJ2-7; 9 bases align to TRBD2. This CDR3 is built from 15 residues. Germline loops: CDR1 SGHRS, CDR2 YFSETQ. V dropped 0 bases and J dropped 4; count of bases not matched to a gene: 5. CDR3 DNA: TGCGCCAGCAGCTTGGGTGGCGGGGGGGCTTACGAGCAGTACTTC. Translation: CASSLGGGGAYEQYF.

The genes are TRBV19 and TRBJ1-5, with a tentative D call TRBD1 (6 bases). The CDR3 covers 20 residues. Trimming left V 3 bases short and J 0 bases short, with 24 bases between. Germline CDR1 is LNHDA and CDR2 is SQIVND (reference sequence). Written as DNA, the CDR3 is TGTGCCAGTAGTATCTCCCAGCGGACAGCTTTCCTCCTTAGCAATCAGCCCCAGCATTTT. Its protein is CASSISQRTAFLLSNQPQHF.

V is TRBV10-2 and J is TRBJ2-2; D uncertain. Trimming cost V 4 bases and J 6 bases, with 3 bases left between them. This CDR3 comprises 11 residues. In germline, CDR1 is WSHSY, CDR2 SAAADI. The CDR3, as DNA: TGCGCCAGCAGTGCGGCCGGGGAGCTGTTTTTT. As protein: CASSAAGELFF.